The rows below give T cell receptor beta chains drawn from one sample of a study of cytomegalovirus exposure and HLA in healthy donors. Sequencing was performed with immunoSEQ multiplex PCR; in TCRdb, only in-frame clones are kept and a portion is missing. The sample has approximately 110,000 clones, around 69% seen once. Material for sequencing was PBMCs. The source of these receptors is a woman aged 40 to 55 in good health and CMV-seropositive. The CDR3 runs from the conserved cysteine through the conserved F or W. The D gene is left open where the match is weak. Rows may omit the clone size; those that give it use once, few, many or a size class.

j_call clone_size d_call v_call cdr3_aa cdr3_nt
TRBJ1-1 - - TRBV6-1 CASSLRAEGTEAFF TGTGCCAGCAGTCTGCGGGCCGAGGGCACTGAAGCTTTCTTT
TRBJ1-2 few - TRBV9 CASSVAGDYGYTF TGTGCCAGCAGCGTGGCAGGGGACTATGGCTACACCTTC
TRBJ1-4 few - TRBV2 CASSVLEGRAEKLFF TGTGCCAGCAGTGTTTTGGAGGGTAGGGCTGAAAAACTGTTTTTT
TRBJ2-7 - - TRBV4-1 CASSQVRPGLYEQYF TGCGCCAGCAGCCAAGTCAGGCCTGGGCTATACGAGCAGTACTTC
TRBJ1-2 few TRBD1 TRBV19 CASSIGQGYGYTF TGTGCCAGTAGTATCGGACAGGGCTATGGCTACACCTTC
TRBJ2-1 - - TRBV7-2 CASSFGQTTYNEQFF TGTGCCAGCAGCTTTGGTCAGACTACTTACAATGAGCAGTTCTTC
TRBJ2-7 - TRBD1 TRBV10-3 CAISESGTESYEQYF TGTGCCATCAGTGAGTCGGGGACAGAGTCCTACGAGCAGTACTTC
TRBJ1-1 - - TRBV2 CASSERGQGGEAFF TGTGCCAGCAGTGAAAGGGGTCAGGGTGGTGAAGCTTTCTTT
TRBJ2-7 - TRBD1 TRBV4-1 CASSQVYGTGRSYEQYF TGCGCCAGCAGCCAGGTTTACGGGACAGGGCGTTCCTACGAGCAGTACTTC
TRBJ1-5 once TRBD1 TRBV11-3 CASSTVGKGTDNQPQHF TGTGCCAGCAGCACAGTGGGGAAGGGGACAGACAATCAGCCCCAGCATTTT
TRBJ2-5 - - TRBV2 CASSEAPRGGHGETQYF TGTGCCAGCAGTGAAGCGCCGCGAGGGGGACACGGGGAGACCCAGTACTTC
TRBJ1-2 - - TRBV29-1 CSVEPDRNYGYTF TGCAGCGTTGAGCCGGACAGAAACTATGGCTACACCTTC
TRBJ1-1 - TRBD1 TRBV2 CASRGGPEAFF TGTGCCAGCAGAGGGGGCCCTGAAGCTTTCTTT
TRBJ2-2 - TRBD1 TRBV11-3 CASSETGGTGELFF TGTGCCAGCAGCGAGACAGGGGGCACCGGGGAGCTGTTTTTT
TRBJ2-6 few TRBD2 TRBV10-3 CAISGGGYSGANVLTF TGTGCCATCAGTGGGGGGGGATACTCTGGGGCCAACGTCCTGACTTTC
TRBJ1-6 - TRBD1 TRBV5-1 CASSLDRGNSPLHF TGCGCCAGCAGCTTGGACAGGGGGAATTCACCCCTCCACTTT
TRBJ1-5 - - TRBV27 CASGDGTGHQPQHF TGTGCCAGCGGTGACGGGACTGGGCATCAGCCCCAGCATTTT
TRBJ2-5 - TRBD1 TRBV7-3 CASSRDREETQYF TGTGCCAGCAGCCGAGACAGGGAAGAGACCCAGTACTTC
TRBJ1-1 - - TRBV5-1 CASSLVVNTEAFF TGCGCCAGCAGCTTGGTCGTAAACACTGAAGCTTTCTTT
TRBJ2-4 - - TRBV18 CASSQQGAKNIQYF TGTGCCAGCTCGCAACAGGGAGCCAAAAACATTCAGTACTTC
TRBJ1-1 - - TRBV18 CASSPPNGNTEAFF TGTGCCAGCTCACCACCGAACGGGAACACTGAAGCTTTCTTT
TRBJ2-1 - TRBD1 TRBV4-1 CASSQAATGSSYNEQFF TGCGCCAGCAGCCAAGCAGCGACAGGGAGCTCCTACAATGAGCAGTTCTTC
TRBJ1-4 - TRBD1 TRBV6-1 CASSKGQEINEKLFF TGTGCCAGCAGTAAAGGACAGGAAATTAATGAAAAACTGTTTTTT
TRBJ1-2 few - TRBV15 CATSRDSLYGYTF TGTGCCACCAGCAGAGATAGTCTCTATGGCTACACCTTC
TRBJ2-7 - TRBD1 TRBV11-2 CASSPSTGAGYEQYF TGTGCCAGCAGCCCGTCGACAGGGGCTGGGTACGAGCAGTACTTC
TRBJ1-2 few TRBD1 TRBV5-8 CASSMTGSGGYTF TGTGCCAGCAGCATGACAGGGTCGGGCGGCTACACCTTC
TRBJ1-4 - - TRBV10-3 CAISESSAGYNEKLFF TGTGCCATCAGTGAGTCGTCTGCAGGGTATAATGAAAAACTGTTTTTT
TRBJ2-3 - - TRBV7-2 CASSLSRSTDTQYF TGTGCCAGCAGCTTATCCCGGAGCACAGATACGCAGTATTTT
TRBJ1-1 once - TRBV2 CASDRNTEAFF TGTGCCAGCGACAGGAACACTGAAGCTTTCTTT
TRBJ1-1 - TRBD1 TRBV18 CASSPDRVAEAFF TGTGCCAGCTCCCCCGACAGGGTCGCTGAAGCTTTCTTT
TRBJ2-5 - - TRBV13 CASSLDSGETQYF TGTGCCAGCAGCTTGGACTCAGGAGAGACCCAGTACTTC
TRBJ2-5 - TRBD2 TRBV10-3 CAISDLAGEQETQYF TGTGCCATCAGTGACCTAGCGGGGGAGCAAGAGACCCAGTACTTC
TRBJ1-2 few TRBD1 TRBV5-5 CASSLNPTGGSGYTF TGTGCCAGCAGCTTAAATCCCACAGGGGGCAGTGGCTACACCTTC
TRBJ1-1 - - TRBV5-3 CARSFIHHTEAFF TGTGCCAGAAGCTTCATACATCACACTGAAGCTTTCTTT
TRBJ2-7 - - TRBV4-1 CASSQEPYGTYEQYF TGCGCCAGCAGCCAAGAGCCGTATGGCACCTACGAGCAGTACTTC
TRBJ1-1 - - TRBV4-3 CASSQGWEGPEAFF TGCGCCAGCAGCCAAGGCTGGGAGGGACCCGAAGCTTTCTTT
TRBJ2-7 - TRBD1 TRBV18 CASSGGQSSNEQYF TGTGCCAGCTCAGGGGGACAGAGCTCGAACGAGCAGTACTTC
TRBJ1-1 - - TRBV5-1 CASTQGSSNEAFF TGCGCCAGCACCCAGGGGTCCTCAAACGAAGCTTTCTTT
TRBJ2-7 once TRBD1 TRBV5-1 CASSLDRDEQYF TGCGCCAGCAGCTTAGACAGGGACGAGCAGTACTTC
TRBJ1-5 - - TRBV27 CASGRGEFEPQHF TGTGCCAGCGGGAGGGGGGAATTTGAGCCCCAGCATTTT
TRBJ2-6 - - TRBV6-4 CASSEQGSSGANVLTF TGTGCCAGCAGTGAACAGGGCTCCTCTGGGGCCAACGTCCTGACTTTC
TRBJ1-1 - - TRBV7-3 CASSSGVNTEAFF TGTGCCAGCAGCTCAGGGGTGAACACTGAAGCTTTCTTT
TRBJ1-6 - TRBD1 TRBV5-4 CASSLLDRDNSPLHF TGTGCCAGCAGCTTATTGGACAGGGATAATTCACCCCTCCACTTT
TRBJ2-3 - TRBD2 TRBV4-2 CASSQEAGGLADTQYF TGTGCCAGCAGCCAAGAAGCGGGGGGGCTGGCAGATACGCAGTATTTT
TRBJ2-2 few TRBD1 TRBV4-3 CASSQERQGWGWPNTGELFF TGCGCCAGCAGCCAAGAACGACAGGGGTGGGGATGGCCTAACACCGGGGAGCTGTTTTTT
TRBJ1-6 once - TRBV11-2 CASSPSGHEYNSPLHF TGTGCCAGCAGCCCATCAGGCCATGAGTATAATTCACCCCTCCACTTT
TRBJ2-7 - TRBD1 TRBV18 CASSPPARGPWEQYF TGTGCCAGCTCACCACCAGCCAGGGGGCCGTGGGAGCAGTACTTC
TRBJ2-1 - TRBD1 TRBV10-3 CAISAFRGNEQFF TGTGCCATCAGTGCTTTCAGGGGGAATGAGCAGTTCTTC
TRBJ1-6 - - TRBV7-2 CASSLEGGSPLHF TGTGCCAGCAGCTTAGAAGGGGGTTCACCCCTCCACTTT
TRBJ1-1 once - TRBV7-9 CASSSQVNTEAFF TGTGCCAGCAGCTCTCAGGTGAACACTGAAGCTTTCTTT
TRBJ2-7 few - TRBV7-2 CASSLRLGSNYEQYF TGTGCCAGCAGCTTAAGGCTGGGCAGCAATTACGAGCAGTACTTC
TRBJ2-3 - - TRBV6-1 CASSEFLLRLTDTQYF TGTGCCAGCAGTGAATTCCTACTACGGCTCACAGATACGCAGTATTTT
TRBJ1-1 - - TRBV10-3 CAISATQMNTEAFF TGTGCCATCAGCGCAACACAGATGAACACTGAAGCTTTCTTT
TRBJ1-4 - TRBD1 TRBV14 CASSQQMTGAGEKLFF TGTGCCAGCAGCCAACAAATGACAGGGGCCGGTGAAAAACTGTTTTTT
TRBJ1-1 few - TRBV6-4 CASSPSPGNTEAFF TGTGCCAGCAGCCCCTCGCCGGGGAACACTGAAGCTTTCTTT
TRBJ2-2 - TRBD1 TRBV5-4 CASSRDRVPTGELFF TGTGCCAGCAGTCGAGACAGGGTGCCGACCGGGGAGCTGTTTTTT
TRBJ1-1 once TRBD1 TRBV15 CATSIYRGPNTEAFF TGTGCCACCAGCATATACAGGGGGCCGAACACTGAAGCTTTCTTT